This TCR beta chain originates from a study of CD8+ T cells in alopecia areata. Notes on the study in general: Against the mouse data, patients shared TCRs less clearly, possibly for HLA reasons. Normal scalp showed lower clonality than lesional scalp, especially alopecia totalis/universalis.

Patients with alopecia areata provided lesional scalp punch biopsies as well as peripheral blood. Turning to this clone: Its specificity is unknown.

V dropped 2 bases and J dropped 7; count of bases not matched to a gene: 9. CDR1 and CDR2 (germline): SGHRS, YFSETQ. The CDR3 covers 15 residues. cDNA prepared by RNA extraction and subsequent reverse transcription served as the template for sequencing. Here immunoSEQ multiplex PCR was the method, and the copy in TCRdb shows in-frame clones only, minus some. The data hold 65,000 to 90,000 clones, with just over 50% observed a single time. Sequenced: NKG2D-high CD8+ T cells sorted from blood. The rearrangement uses TRBV5-1 and TRBJ2-1; 7 bases map to TRBD2. The TCR originated in a human donor with alopecia areata. CDR3 amino acids: CASSLGLGASNEQFF. CDR3 DNA sequence: TGCGCCAGCAGCTTAGGACTAGGGGCCTCGAATGAGCAGTTCTTC.